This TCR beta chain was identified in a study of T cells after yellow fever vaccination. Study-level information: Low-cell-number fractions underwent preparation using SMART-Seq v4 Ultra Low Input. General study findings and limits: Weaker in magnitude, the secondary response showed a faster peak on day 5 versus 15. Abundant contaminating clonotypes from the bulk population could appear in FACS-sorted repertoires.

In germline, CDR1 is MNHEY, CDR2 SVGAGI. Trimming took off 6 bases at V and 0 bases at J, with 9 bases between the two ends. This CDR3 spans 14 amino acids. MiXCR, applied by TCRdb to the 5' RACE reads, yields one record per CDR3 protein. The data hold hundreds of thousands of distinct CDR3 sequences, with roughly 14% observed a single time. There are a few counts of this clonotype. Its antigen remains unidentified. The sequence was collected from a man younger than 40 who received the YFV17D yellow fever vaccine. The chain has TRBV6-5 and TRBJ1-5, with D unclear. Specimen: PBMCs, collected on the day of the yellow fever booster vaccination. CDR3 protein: CASSYKVSNQPQHF. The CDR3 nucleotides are TGTGCCAGCAGCTATAAGGTTAGCAATCAGCCCCAGCATTTT.